A single sample gave rise to the 3 T cell receptor beta chains below, sequenced in a study of shared clonotypes between healthy human individuals. Here immunoSEQ multiplex PCR was the method, and the copy in TCRdb shows in-frame clones only, minus some. The repertoire has millions of clones, roughly nine tenths of them found once; the top ten carry over 0.12%. The specimen sequenced was naive CD4+ T cells sorted from blood. Subset described: CD45RA+ positively selected. These receptors originate from a man in his late teens or twenties in good health.

The rearrangement joins TRBV5-4 to TRBJ1-2, with 7 bases that match TRBD1. J lost 0 bases, V lost 7 bases, and 3 bases had no gene match. This CDR3 is built from 13 residues. Germline V gene sequence: CDR1 SGHNT, CDR2 YYREEE (reference sequence). The CDR3 bases are TGTGCCAGCGGAGGGACAGCTAACTATGGCTACACCTTC. It translates to CASGGTANYGYTF.

This clone was seen only once. The gene calls are TRBV7-9 and TRBJ2-1; D uncertain. Germline CDR1 and CDR2: SEHNR and FQNEAQ (reference sequence). This CDR3 has 13 residues. Trimming stripped 5 bases from V and 7 bases from J, with 12 bases between. Written as DNA, the CDR3 is TGTGCCAGCAGCCTACGTTTGGAAAATGAGCAGTTCTTC. It yields the protein CASSLRLENEQFF.

The chain combines TRBV21-1 with TRBJ2-1; the tabulated D call, TRBD1, remains unverified against the DNA. TRBV21-1 is a listed pseudogene. There are 15 residues in the CDR3. Here the CDR3 DNA reads TGTGCCAGCACAAAATGGACAGGTTCATACAATGAGCAGTTCTTC. Translated, it gives CASTKWTGSYNEQFF.